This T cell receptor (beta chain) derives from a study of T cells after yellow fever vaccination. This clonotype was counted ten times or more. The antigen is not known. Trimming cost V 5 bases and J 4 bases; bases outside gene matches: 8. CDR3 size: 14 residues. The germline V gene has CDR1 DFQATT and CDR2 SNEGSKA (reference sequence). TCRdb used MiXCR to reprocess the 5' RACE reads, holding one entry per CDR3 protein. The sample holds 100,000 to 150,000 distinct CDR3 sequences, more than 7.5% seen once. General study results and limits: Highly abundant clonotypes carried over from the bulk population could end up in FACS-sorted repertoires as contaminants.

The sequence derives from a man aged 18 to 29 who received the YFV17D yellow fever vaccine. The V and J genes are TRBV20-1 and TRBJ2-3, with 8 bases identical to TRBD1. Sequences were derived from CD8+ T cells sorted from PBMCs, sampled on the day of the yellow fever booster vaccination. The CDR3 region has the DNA TGCAGTGCTCCCGGGACAGGACGCGCAGATACGCAGTATTTT. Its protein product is CSAPGTGRADTQYF.